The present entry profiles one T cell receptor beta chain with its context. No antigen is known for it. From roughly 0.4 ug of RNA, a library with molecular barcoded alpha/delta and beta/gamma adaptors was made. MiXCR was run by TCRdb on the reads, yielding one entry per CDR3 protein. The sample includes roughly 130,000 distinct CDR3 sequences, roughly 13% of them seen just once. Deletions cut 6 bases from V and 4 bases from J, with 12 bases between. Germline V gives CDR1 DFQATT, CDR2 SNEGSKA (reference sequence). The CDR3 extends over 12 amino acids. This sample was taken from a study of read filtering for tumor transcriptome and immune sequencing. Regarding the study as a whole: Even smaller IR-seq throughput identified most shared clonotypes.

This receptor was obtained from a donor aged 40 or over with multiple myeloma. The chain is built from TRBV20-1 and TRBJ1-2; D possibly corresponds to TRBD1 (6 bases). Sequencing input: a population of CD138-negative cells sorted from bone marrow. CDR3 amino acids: CSAQGTGYGYTF. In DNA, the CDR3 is TGCAGTGCCCAGGGGACTGGCTATGGCTACACCTTC.